The 26 T cell receptor beta chains listed next were all sequenced from one sample in a study of blood T cells in healthy people across ages. Combining a sample-barcoded 5' primer with a J-beta primer mix, a second PCR ran for about 7 to 11 cycles. Via MiXCR, TCRdb re-called the 5' RACE reads, giving one row per CDR3 protein. The sample holds hundreds of thousands of distinct CDR3 sequences; roughly 26% are singletons and the top ten take around 3%. These data also formed part of another study, on T cells of mothers and their children.

The specimen sequenced was blood. The receptor source for this set is a boy younger than 18 in good health.

This clonotype was found a few times. The chain has TRBV11-2 and TRBJ1-4; no clear D. CDR3 length equals 13 residues. The V end was cut by 7 bases, the J end by 5 bases, with 11 bases between. CDR1 and CDR2 from the germline V gene are SGHAT and FQNNGV. The CDR3 coding sequence is TGTGCCAGCAAACCGCCAGGCAATGAAAAACTGTTTTTT. Protein sequence: CASKPPGNEKLFF.

The rearrangement links TRBV5-1 to TRBJ2-1, with D maybe TRBD2 (5 bases). This CDR3 has 14 amino acids. The V end was cut by 4 bases, the J end by 8 bases, with 16 bases between. Germline CDR1 is SGHRS and CDR2 is YFSETQ. In DNA form, the CDR3 reads TGCGCCAGCAGCGCATCTCCGGGTAGCGATGAGCAGTTCTTC. It specifies CASSASPGSDEQFF.

This sequence joins TRBV7-2 and TRBJ2-3, with 12 bases aligning to TRBD2. V lost 2 bases to trimming and J lost 6 bases; unmatched junction nucleotides: 9. CDR1 SGHTA and CDR2 FQGNSA come from the germline V gene. This CDR3 is built from 17 residues. The CDR3 sequence is CASSLIYASGRADTQYF. DNA for the CDR3: TGTGCCAGCAGCTTAATCTATGCTAGCGGGAGGGCGGATACGCAGTATTTT.

This clonotype was seen a handful of times. The chain is built from TRBV29-1 and TRBJ1-2, with D tentatively TRBD1 (5 bases). The germline CDR1 and CDR2 sequences are SQVTM and ANQGSEA. V was pared by 5 bases and J by 4 bases, with 14 bases between. The CDR3 has 13 residues. The CDR3 reads CSVYQGSFYGYTF. As DNA, the CDR3 is TGCAGCGTTTACCAGGGCTCCTTCTATGGCTACACCTTC.

This clonotype showed up just a few times. The chain recombines TRBV4-1 with TRBJ2-1, with D perhaps TRBD2 (7 bases). Per the germline V gene, CDR1 is MGHRA and CDR2 is YSYEKL. V lost 0 bases and J lost 9, with 21 bases in between. This CDR3 spans 17 amino acids. The CDR3 DNA reads as TGCGCCAGCAGCCAAGACAAGGGGCGGGGGCATAGTGGTGAGCAGTTCTTC. Protein: CASSQDKGRGHSGEQFF.

The chain is built from TRBV10-3 and TRBJ2-1; TRBD2 might be the D (7 bases). Trimming pared 7 bases from V and 5 bases from J, leaving 12 bases between. The CDR3 is 13 amino acids. Germline V CDR1 and CDR2: ENHRY, SYGVKD. CDR3 DNA sequence: TGTGCCATCATCGGGGGGCCCCACAATGAGCAGTTCTTC. It encodes CAIIGGPHNEQFF.

This clonotype came up a few times. The rearrangement uses TRBV5-1 and TRBJ1-5; possible D gene TRBD1, 6 bases. There are 15 residues in the CDR3. The germline CDR1 and CDR2 sequences are SGHRS and YFSETQ. V gave up 0 bases and J gave up 5 bases, with 12 bases separating them. CDR3 nucleotides: TGCGCCAGCAGCTTGGGTGACAGGAGAGATCAGCCCCAGCATTTT. Its protein product is CASSLGDRRDQPQHF.

J is TRBJ1-1 and V is TRBV11-2; TRBD1 aligns across 7 bases. Unmatched junction bases numbered 16, after V lost 3 bases and J lost 6 bases. Germline V gene sequence: CDR1 SGHAT, CDR2 FQNNGV. This CDR3 has 17 amino acids. CDR3 protein: CASSFRWATGVSAEAFF. In nucleotides, the CDR3 is TGTGCCAGCAGCTTTAGATGGGCAACAGGGGTGAGCGCTGAAGCTTTCTTT.

This clonotype has only a few counts. DNA for the CDR3: TGTGCCAGCAGCCAAGATCCGGGGACAGGGAGCTCTGGAAACACCATATATTTT. This translates into CASSQDPGTGSSGNTIYF. The chain links TRBV3-1 to TRBJ1-3, with 9 bases fitting TRBD1. The V gene end was trimmed by 0 bases and the J gene end by 0 bases; junction bases not matched to a gene: 6. The CDR3 covers 18 residues. Per the germline V gene, CDR1 is LGHDT and CDR2 is YNNKEL (reference sequence).

J is TRBJ1-4 and V is TRBV18, with a tentative D call TRBD1 (5 bases). The CDR3 runs to 13 residues. Germline loops: CDR1 KGHSH, CDR2 LQKENI. The ends were cut back, 3 bases at V and 13 bases at J, with 15 bases in the middle. DNA of the CDR3: TGTGCCAGCTCACCCTCGGGCAGGGTCGGACTGTTTTTT. Amino acid sequence: CASSPSGRVGLFF.

The V call is TRBV18, the J call TRBJ2-2; TRBD1 aligns across 7 bases. V lost 5 bases and J lost 1; bases outside the gene matches: 4. The germline V gene has CDR1 KGHSH and CDR2 LQKENI. The CDR3 has 15 residues. The CDR3 DNA follows: TGTGCCAGCTCATACCGACAGGGGAACACCGGGGAGCTGTTTTTT. The encoded protein is CASSYRQGNTGELFF.

The chain has TRBV10-3 and TRBJ2-5; tentative D call: TRBD2 (6 bases). The J call is doubtful: the DNA matches TRBJ2-7 better. Looked up from germline, CDR1 is ENHRY and CDR2 is SYGVKD. The CDR3 loop spans 12 amino acids. The DNA of the CDR3 is TGTGCCATGAAGGGCCCGGGGGACGAGCAGTACTTC. Amino acid sequence: CAMKGPGDEQYF.

This clonotype showed up many times. This rearrangement joins TRBV9 to TRBJ2-7; 8 bases are shared with TRBD1. This CDR3 comprises 15 residues. Germline trimming cut 0 bases from V and 0 bases from J; bases unmatched to any gene: 2. The germline V gene encodes CDR1 SGDLS and CDR2 YYNGEE. CDR3 sequence (DNA): TGTGCCAGCAGCGTAGGAACAGGGGGCTCCTACGAGCAGTACTTC. Its protein is CASSVGTGGSYEQYF.

This rearrangement joins TRBV24-1 to TRBJ2-3; possibly TRBD1 for D (5 bases). Germline CDR1 reads KGHDR; CDR2 reads SFDVKD. Trimming removed 3 bases at V and 2 bases at J, with 17 bases between. There are 17 residues in the CDR3. The CDR3 nucleotides are TGTGCCACCAGTGATGCAGGGTACGCCATTACCACAGATACGCAGTATTTT. Its protein product is CATSDAGYAITTDTQYF.

This clonotype showed up just a few times. This rearrangement joins TRBV3-1 to TRBJ2-5, with 10 nucleotides matching TRBD2. The J call may be mistaken, given a closer DNA end match to TRBJ2-7. The CDR3 spans 17 residues. CDR1 is LGHDT and CDR2 is YNNKEL in the germline V gene (reference sequence). CDR3 DNA sequence: TGTGCCAGCAGCCAAGATCTTGTAGCGGGGGGCCCCTACGAGCAGTACTTC. Its protein product is CASSQDLVAGGPYEQYF.

The chain combines TRBV7-3 with TRBJ2-3; 12 nucleotides line up with TRBD2. The junction had 6 bases not matched to a gene; V was cut back by 5 bases and J by 3 bases. Germline CDR1 and CDR2: SGHTA and FQGTGA. This CDR3 comprises 16 residues. The CDR3 loop reads CASSLWTSGATDTQYF. In nucleotides, the CDR3 is TGTGCCAGCAGCCTCTGGACTAGCGGGGCTACAGATACGCAGTATTTT.

This clonotype occurred a few times. The chain couples TRBV6-2 or TRBV6-3 to TRBJ1-4; unclear D gene. The germline V gene encodes CDR1 MNHEY and CDR2 SVGEGT. V dropped 8 bases and J dropped 4 bases, with 8 bases sitting between them. The CDR3 sequence is 12 residues long. CDR3 loop: CASGGRNEKLFF. Written as DNA, the CDR3 is TGTGCCAGCGGCGGACGTAATGAAAAACTGTTTTTT.

This chain links TRBV20-1 with TRBJ2-1; D is ambiguous. The CDR3 covers 14 residues. Trimming took off 5 bases at V and 0 bases at J, with 11 bases between the two ends. Per germline, CDR1 DFQATT and CDR2 SNEGSKA (reference sequence). As DNA, the CDR3 is TGCAGTGCTGTCGAGCTCAGCTCCTACAATGAGCAGTTCTTC. Translated, it gives CSAVELSSYNEQFF.

This clonotype has more than one count but fewer than ten. The V gene is TRBV29-1, the J gene TRBJ1-1; no clear D gene. V was clipped by 1 base and J by 0 bases, with 6 bases between them. This CDR3 region has 13 residues. Germline CDR1 reads SQVTM; CDR2 reads ANQGSEA. DNA for the CDR3: TGCAGCGTTGAAGCCATGGTGAACACTGAAGCTTTCTTT. Translating it yields CSVEAMVNTEAFF.

The chain has TRBV5-1 and TRBJ2-2, with D perhaps being TRBD1 or TRBD2 (5 bases each). This CDR3 region has 16 residues. The V end lost 2 bases, the J end lost 5 bases, and 16 bases lay between the germline ends. The germline V gene encodes CDR1 SGHRS and CDR2 YFSETQ. CDR3 in amino acids: CASSLQEAALTGELFF. As DNA, the CDR3 is TGCGCCAGCAGCTTACAGGAAGCGGCGCTTACCGGGGAGCTGTTTTTT.

The J gene is TRBJ1-4, the V gene TRBV29-1; D is ambiguous. Per germline, CDR1 SQVTM and CDR2 ANQGSEA. Trimming shortened V by 3 bases and J by 6 bases, and 11 bases separated the two germline ends. This CDR3 contains 13 residues. The CDR3 is CSVEGWADEKLFF. The CDR3 region has the DNA TGCAGCGTTGAGGGGTGGGCAGATGAAAAACTGTTTTTT.

J is TRBJ2-5 and V is TRBV5-1; no clear D. Matching the DNA end better, TRBJ2-7 makes the J call doubtful. The length of the CDR3 is 16 residues. Germline V gene lookup returns CDR1 SGHRS and CDR2 YFSETQ. The CDR3 here is CASSLEETENAYEQYF. Here the CDR3 DNA reads TGCGCCAGCAGCTTGGAGGAGACGGAGAATGCCTACGAGCAGTACTTC.

CDR3 loop: CAIAPRGGLSTDTQYF. The CDR3 nucleotides read TGTGCCATCGCCCCGAGAGGGGGCCTTAGCACAGATACGCAGTATTTT. V and J are TRBV10-3 and TRBJ2-3, with 7 bases that match TRBD1. The CDR3 length is 16 residues. The germline CDR1 and CDR2 sequences are ENHRY and SYGVKD. With 8 bases clipped from V and 0 bases from J, the junction kept 11 bases outside the gene matches.

V is TRBV6-2 or TRBV6-3 and J is TRBJ2-3; D uncertain. The CDR3 extends over 13 amino acids. V lost 8 bases to trimming and J lost 1 base, with 10 bases between them. Germline V lookup: CDR1 MNHEY, CDR2 SVGEGT. The CDR3 loop is CASHGSGTDTQYF. The CDR3 DNA is TGTGCCAGCCACGGAAGCGGCACAGATACGCAGTATTTT.

The chain links TRBV7-9 to TRBJ1-5; D remains unclear. The germline V gene has CDR1 SEHNR and CDR2 FQNEAQ (reference sequence). The germline V and J ends were trimmed by 3 bases and 4 bases, with 10 bases remaining between them. The CDR3 has 14 amino acids. The DNA of the CDR3 is TGTGCCAGCAGCTTCCCGGGAGGTAATCAGCCCCAGCATTTT. Protein: CASSFPGGNQPQHF.

This chain uses TRBV4-2 with TRBJ1-2, with 7 positions matching TRBD1. CDR3 size: 15 residues. Trimming at V came to 3 bases and at J to 7 bases, leaving 11 bases not matched to a gene. Looked up from germline, CDR1 is LGHNA and CDR2 is YNFKEQ. CDR3 amino acids: CASSQEGNNRGGYTF. CDR3 coding DNA: TGTGCCAGCAGCCAGGAGGGGAATAACAGGGGTGGCTACACCTTC.